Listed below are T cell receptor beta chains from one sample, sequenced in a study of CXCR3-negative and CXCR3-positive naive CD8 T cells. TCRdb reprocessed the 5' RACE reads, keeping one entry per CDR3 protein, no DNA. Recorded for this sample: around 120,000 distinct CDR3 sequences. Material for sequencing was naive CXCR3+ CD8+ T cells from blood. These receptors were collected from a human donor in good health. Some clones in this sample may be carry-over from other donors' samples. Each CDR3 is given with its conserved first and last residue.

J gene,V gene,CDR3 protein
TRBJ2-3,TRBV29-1,CSVRTGITDTQYF
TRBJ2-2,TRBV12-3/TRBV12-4,CASRRAGELFF
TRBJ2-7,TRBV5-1,CASSLERISYEQYF
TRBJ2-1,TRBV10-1,CASSDPTGTSGRANEQFF
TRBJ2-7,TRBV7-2,CASSLEGALYEQYF
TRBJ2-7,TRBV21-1,CASSKGGASSYEQYF
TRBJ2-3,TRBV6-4,CASSDGATDTQYF
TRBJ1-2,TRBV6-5,CASSYSDRGNGYTF
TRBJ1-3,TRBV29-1,CSVEMTGVSLGNTIYF
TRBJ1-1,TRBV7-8,CASSVQGVNTEAFF
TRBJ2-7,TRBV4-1,CASSQEVGRVDYEQYF
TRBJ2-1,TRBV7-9,CASILPGGAYNEQFF
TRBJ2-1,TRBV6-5,CASSYLLAPRMDEQFF
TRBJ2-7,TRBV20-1,CSADGGITTYEQYF
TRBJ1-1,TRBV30,CAREYLNTEAFF
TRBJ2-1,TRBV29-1,CSVHLYNEQFF
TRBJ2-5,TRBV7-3,CASSTSASGAGGPKETQYF
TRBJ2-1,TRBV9,CASSVDENEQFF
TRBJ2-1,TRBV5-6,CASSLGTMGVNNEQFF
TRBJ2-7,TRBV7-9,CASSPSEGRGNEQYF
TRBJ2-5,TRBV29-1,CSVEDFFDGTQYF
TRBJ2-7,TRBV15,CATSKEGMSSYEQYF
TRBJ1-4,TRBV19,CASSMRARPLEKLFF
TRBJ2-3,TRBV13,CASSLELAMGTDTQYF
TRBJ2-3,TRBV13,CASSYVQDTSKDTQYF
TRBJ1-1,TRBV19,CASSIGRNTEAFF
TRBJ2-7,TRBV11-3,CASRDREEYEQYF
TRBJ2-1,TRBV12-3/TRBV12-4,CASSSDLLVSSHNEQFF
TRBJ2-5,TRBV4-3,CASSHALAAQETQYF
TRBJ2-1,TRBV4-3,CASSQVGYGGDEQFF
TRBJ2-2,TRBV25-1,CASSLPGGGELFF
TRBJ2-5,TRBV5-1,CASGDSLSGEETQYF
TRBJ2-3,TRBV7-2,CASSLLGSDTQYF
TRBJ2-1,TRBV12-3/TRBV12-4,CASSDQILKGGRYNEQFF
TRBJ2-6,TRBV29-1,CSVEVWDSHSGANVLTF
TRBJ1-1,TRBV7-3,CASSFAQGSEAFF
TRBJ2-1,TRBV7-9,CASSPRQVGEQFF
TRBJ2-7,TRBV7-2,CASSSPRRYYEQYF
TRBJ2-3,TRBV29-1,CSVPKVFSTDTQYF
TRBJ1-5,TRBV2,CASSETPGLVQPQHF
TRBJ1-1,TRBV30,CAWSTDLSTEAFF
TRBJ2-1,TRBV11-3,CASSAGTSGGTTSYNEQFF
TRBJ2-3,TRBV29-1,CSVAGGRQEQYF
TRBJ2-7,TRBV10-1,CASSESPWGTEQYF
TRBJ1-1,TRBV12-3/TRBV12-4,CASSFGGRDLEAFF
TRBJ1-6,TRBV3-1,CASTSREGNSPLHF
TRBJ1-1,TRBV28,CASSGQVYTEAFF
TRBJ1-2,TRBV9,CASSAPHGTEPWDYGYTF
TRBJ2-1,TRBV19,CASRGRDYSYNEQFF
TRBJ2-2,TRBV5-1,CASTPAVGLADTGELFF
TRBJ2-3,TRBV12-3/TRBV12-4,CASSVTGWASTDTQYF
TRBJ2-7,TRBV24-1,CATSKDRALGEQYF
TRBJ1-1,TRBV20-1,CSARDLQGGGPNPLEAFF
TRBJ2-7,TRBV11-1,CASSLIYRGLYEQYF
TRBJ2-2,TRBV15,CATSNTLVSTGYTGELFF
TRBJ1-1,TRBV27,CASSPEGQGEAFF
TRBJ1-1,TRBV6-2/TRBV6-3,CASSFTGVTEAFF
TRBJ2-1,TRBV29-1,CSVELWSSGKYNEQFF